This is a list of T cell receptor beta chains from one sample in a study of neurological immune-mediated disorders. TCRdb analysed the 5' RACE reads with MiXCR anew, one entry per CDR3 protein. The table lists roughly 98,000 distinct CDR3 sequences, approximately 13% of them singletons. The specimen sequenced was PBMCs. These receptors were collected from a female donor with HTLV-1-associated myelopathy (HAM/TSP). CDR3s include the opening cysteine and the closing phenylalanine or tryptophan. The D gene is left open where the match is weak. The listing skips clone size in some rows; elsewhere it reads once, few, many or a size class.

TRBV20-1	.	many	TRBJ1-6	TGCAGTGCTAGGGATGGAGGGATATCACCCCTCCACTTT	CSARDGGISPLHF
TRBV5-1	.	many	TRBJ2-3	TGCGCCAGCAGCTCTGAAGGAGATACGCAGTATTTT	CASSSEGDTQYF
TRBV20-1	TRBD2	many	TRBJ2-7	TGCAGTGCTAGCGGGCAGGGCGGGGGGTCCTACGAGCAGTACTTC	CSASGQGGGSYEQYF
TRBV5-1	TRBD1	many	TRBJ2-1	TGCGCCAGCAGCTTGAACAGGGGTGATGAGCAGTTCTTC	CASSLNRGDEQFF
TRBV2	TRBD1	many	TRBJ1-2	TGTGCCAGTTCCGGGACAGGGAACTATGGCTACACCTTC	CASSGTGNYGYTF
TRBV5-6	.	.	TRBJ2-7	TGTGCCAGCAGCACAGTTGAGAGCTACGAGCAGTACTTC	CASSTVESYEQYF
TRBV12-3/TRBV12-4	TRBD2	many	TRBJ2-7	TGTGCCAGCAGCTCCCGGGGGGGCGGCTACGAGCAGTACTTC	CASSSRGGGYEQYF
TRBV20-1	.	many	TRBJ2-6	TGCAGTGCCGGACAGCCTGGGGCCAACGTCCTGACTTTC	CSAGQPGANVLTF
TRBV9	.	many	TRBJ1-3	TGTGCCAGCAGCGTAGGGACAGTTACTGGAAACACCATATATTTT	CASSVGTVTGNTIYF
TRBV20-1	.	many	TRBJ2-5	TGCAGTGCTAGAGATCGGTCTTTCTCTGTGACCCAGTACTTC	CSARDRSFSVTQYF
TRBV19	TRBD2	.	TRBJ2-1	TGTGCCAGTATGAGCGGGGGGAGGTACAATGAGCAGTTCTTC	CASMSGGRYNEQFF
TRBV6-1	.	many	TRBJ1-6	TGTGCCAGCAGTGATTATGGGGCGCGGAGTTCACCCCTCCACTTT	CASSDYGARSSPLHF
TRBV20-1	.	many	TRBJ2-7	TGCAGTGCTAGGGGCCTCGTCTATTCCGAGCAGTACTTC	CSARGLVYSEQYF
TRBV24-1	TRBD2	many	TRBJ2-3	TGTGCCACCAGTGGACCCGGGACTAGCGGCTTTACGCAGTATTTT	CATSGPGTSGFTQYF
TRBV11-2	TRBD2	many	TRBJ2-1	TGTGCCAGCAGCTCTGGACTAGCGGTATACAATGAGCAGTTCTTC	CASSSGLAVYNEQFF
TRBV20-1	.	many	TRBJ2-5	TGCAGTGCTTACCCCTTCTTAGGAGGTCGGGGTCAAGAGACCCAGTACTTC	CSAYPFLGGRGQETQYF
TRBV20-1	TRBD2	many	TRBJ2-7	TGCAGTGCTAGAGTGGGCGGGGGTTCCTACGAGCAGTACTTC	CSARVGGGSYEQYF
TRBV28	TRBD2	many	TRBJ2-5	TGTGCCAGCAGTTTGGGAGGGGAAATGAAAGAGACCCAGTACTTC	CASSLGGEMKETQYF
TRBV2	.	many	TRBJ1-1	TGTGCCAGCAGTGTTCAGGGGACCACTGAAGCTTTCTTT	CASSVQGTTEAFF
TRBV11-2	.	many	TRBJ2-5	TGTGCCAGCAGTTCACCTAGCGTTGGGACCCAGTACTTC	CASSSPSVGTQYF
TRBV25-1	.	many	TRBJ2-3	TGTGCCATCGGGTCCCAAAGCACAGATACGCAGTATTTT	CAIGSQSTDTQYF
TRBV6-5	.	many	TRBJ2-3	TGTGCCAGCAGTTACGGGGGGGGAGGGGGCAGGACAGATACGCAGTATTTT	CASSYGGGGGRTDTQYF
TRBV5-1	.	many	TRBJ2-2	TGCGCGACACGCGTAGGGACACAGAACACCGGGGAGCTGTTTTTT	CATRVGTQNTGELFF
TRBV28	.	.	TRBJ2-3	.	CASSFYICSGTRQGLTDTQYF
TRBV7-2	.	many	TRBJ2-7	TGTGCCAGCAGCTTAAGCACAGGATTATCCTACGAGCAGTACTTC	CASSLSTGLSYEQYF
TRBV7-7	.	few	TRBJ1-5	TGTGCCAGCAGCCAAGCTCGGGACCCACCCAATAGCAATCAGCCCCAGCATTTT	CASSQARDPPNSNQPQHF
TRBV2	.	few	TRBJ2-1	TGTGCCAGCAGTGAACAGGGGCTTTACAATGAGCAGTTCTTC	CASSEQGLYNEQFF
TRBV5-5	TRBD2	many	TRBJ2-2	TGTGCCAGCAGCTTGGGACTAGCGGGGTTCACCGGGGAGCTGTTTTTT	CASSLGLAGFTGELFF
TRBV5-1	.	many	TRBJ2-5	TGCGCCAGCAGCCCCCGGGGCCAAGAGACCCAGTACTTC	CASSPRGQETQYF
TRBV5-5	TRBD1	.	TRBJ2-5	TGTGTCAGCAGCTTATTGACAGGGGACGCCGGAGAGACCCAGTACTTC	CVSSLLTGDAGETQYF
TRBV28	.	.	TRBJ2-3	TGTGCCAGCAGTTTAGGGGTCGGGGCGCAGTATTTT	CASSLGVGAQYF
TRBV7-3	TRBD1	many	TRBJ2-1	TGTGCCAGCAGGCCCTCAGGGGGCAGGGATGAGCAGTTCTTC	CASRPSGGRDEQFF
TRBV12-3/TRBV12-4	.	.	TRBJ2-1	TGTGCCAGCAGCCTTCCTGTGGACTACAATGAGCAGTTCTTC	CASSLPVDYNEQFF
TRBV6-6	TRBD1	.	TRBJ2-1	TGTGCCAGCAGTTACAGTAGGGACAGAATCAATGAGCAGTTCTTC	CASSYSRDRINEQFF
TRBV5-1	TRBD1	few	TRBJ1-1	TGCGCCAGCAGCTTGGGACCAAGGACAGGGATGAACACTGAAGCTTTCTTT	CASSLGPRTGMNTEAFF
TRBV10-3	.	medium-sized	TRBJ2-3	TGTGCCACAAAGGACAGCACAGATACGCAGTATTTT	CATKDSTDTQYF
TRBV20-1	TRBD2	many	TRBJ2-7	TGCAGTGCTGGGGGACTAGCGGGGGGATCTTACGAGCAGTACTTC	CSAGGLAGGSYEQYF
TRBV20-1	.	many	TRBJ2-7	TGCAGTGCTAGAGAGGGGGGAATCGGGGACGCCTACGAGCAGTACTTC	CSAREGGIGDAYEQYF
TRBV18	.	many	TRBJ2-1	TGTGCCAGCTCACCACAGCAGTCTGAGCAGTTCTTC	CASSPQQSEQFF
TRBV15	.	many	TRBJ1-1	TGTGCCACCAGCAGAGAGGTAGCCGCAAGAGCTTTCTTT	CATSREVAARAFF
TRBV7-2	.	many	TRBJ2-3	TGTGCCAGCAGCTTAGCGGGGCTGTTGTTAGATACGCAGTATTTT	CASSLAGLLLDTQYF
TRBV5-1	.	.	TRBJ2-1	TGCGCCAGCAGCTTCGCGGATACTCCTAGGCAGTTCTTC	CASSFADTPRQFF
TRBV19	.	.	TRBJ2-2	TGTGCCAGTAGTACCGCGGGACAGACGAACACCGGGGAGCTGTTTTTT	CASSTAGQTNTGELFF
TRBV5-1	.	many	TRBJ2-7	TGCGCCAGCAACCCCGGGACCTCTTTCTCCTACGAGCAGTACTTC	CASNPGTSFSYEQYF
TRBV5-5	.	many	TRBJ1-6	TGTGCCAGCTCAACCTATAATTCACCCCTCCACTTT	CASSTYNSPLHF
TRBV5-5	TRBD1	.	TRBJ2-7	TGTGCCAGCAGCTTACAGGGGGCGCCCGTGGTCGAGCAGTACTTC	CASSLQGAPVVEQYF
TRBV18	TRBD1	many	TRBJ2-3	TGTGCCAGCTCACCACCGACAGGGTGGGGAGATACGCAGTATTTT	CASSPPTGWGDTQYF
TRBV10-3	.	many	TRBJ2-7	TGTGCCATCAGTGGTGGGGGAGGCGAGCAGTACTTC	CAISGGGGEQYF